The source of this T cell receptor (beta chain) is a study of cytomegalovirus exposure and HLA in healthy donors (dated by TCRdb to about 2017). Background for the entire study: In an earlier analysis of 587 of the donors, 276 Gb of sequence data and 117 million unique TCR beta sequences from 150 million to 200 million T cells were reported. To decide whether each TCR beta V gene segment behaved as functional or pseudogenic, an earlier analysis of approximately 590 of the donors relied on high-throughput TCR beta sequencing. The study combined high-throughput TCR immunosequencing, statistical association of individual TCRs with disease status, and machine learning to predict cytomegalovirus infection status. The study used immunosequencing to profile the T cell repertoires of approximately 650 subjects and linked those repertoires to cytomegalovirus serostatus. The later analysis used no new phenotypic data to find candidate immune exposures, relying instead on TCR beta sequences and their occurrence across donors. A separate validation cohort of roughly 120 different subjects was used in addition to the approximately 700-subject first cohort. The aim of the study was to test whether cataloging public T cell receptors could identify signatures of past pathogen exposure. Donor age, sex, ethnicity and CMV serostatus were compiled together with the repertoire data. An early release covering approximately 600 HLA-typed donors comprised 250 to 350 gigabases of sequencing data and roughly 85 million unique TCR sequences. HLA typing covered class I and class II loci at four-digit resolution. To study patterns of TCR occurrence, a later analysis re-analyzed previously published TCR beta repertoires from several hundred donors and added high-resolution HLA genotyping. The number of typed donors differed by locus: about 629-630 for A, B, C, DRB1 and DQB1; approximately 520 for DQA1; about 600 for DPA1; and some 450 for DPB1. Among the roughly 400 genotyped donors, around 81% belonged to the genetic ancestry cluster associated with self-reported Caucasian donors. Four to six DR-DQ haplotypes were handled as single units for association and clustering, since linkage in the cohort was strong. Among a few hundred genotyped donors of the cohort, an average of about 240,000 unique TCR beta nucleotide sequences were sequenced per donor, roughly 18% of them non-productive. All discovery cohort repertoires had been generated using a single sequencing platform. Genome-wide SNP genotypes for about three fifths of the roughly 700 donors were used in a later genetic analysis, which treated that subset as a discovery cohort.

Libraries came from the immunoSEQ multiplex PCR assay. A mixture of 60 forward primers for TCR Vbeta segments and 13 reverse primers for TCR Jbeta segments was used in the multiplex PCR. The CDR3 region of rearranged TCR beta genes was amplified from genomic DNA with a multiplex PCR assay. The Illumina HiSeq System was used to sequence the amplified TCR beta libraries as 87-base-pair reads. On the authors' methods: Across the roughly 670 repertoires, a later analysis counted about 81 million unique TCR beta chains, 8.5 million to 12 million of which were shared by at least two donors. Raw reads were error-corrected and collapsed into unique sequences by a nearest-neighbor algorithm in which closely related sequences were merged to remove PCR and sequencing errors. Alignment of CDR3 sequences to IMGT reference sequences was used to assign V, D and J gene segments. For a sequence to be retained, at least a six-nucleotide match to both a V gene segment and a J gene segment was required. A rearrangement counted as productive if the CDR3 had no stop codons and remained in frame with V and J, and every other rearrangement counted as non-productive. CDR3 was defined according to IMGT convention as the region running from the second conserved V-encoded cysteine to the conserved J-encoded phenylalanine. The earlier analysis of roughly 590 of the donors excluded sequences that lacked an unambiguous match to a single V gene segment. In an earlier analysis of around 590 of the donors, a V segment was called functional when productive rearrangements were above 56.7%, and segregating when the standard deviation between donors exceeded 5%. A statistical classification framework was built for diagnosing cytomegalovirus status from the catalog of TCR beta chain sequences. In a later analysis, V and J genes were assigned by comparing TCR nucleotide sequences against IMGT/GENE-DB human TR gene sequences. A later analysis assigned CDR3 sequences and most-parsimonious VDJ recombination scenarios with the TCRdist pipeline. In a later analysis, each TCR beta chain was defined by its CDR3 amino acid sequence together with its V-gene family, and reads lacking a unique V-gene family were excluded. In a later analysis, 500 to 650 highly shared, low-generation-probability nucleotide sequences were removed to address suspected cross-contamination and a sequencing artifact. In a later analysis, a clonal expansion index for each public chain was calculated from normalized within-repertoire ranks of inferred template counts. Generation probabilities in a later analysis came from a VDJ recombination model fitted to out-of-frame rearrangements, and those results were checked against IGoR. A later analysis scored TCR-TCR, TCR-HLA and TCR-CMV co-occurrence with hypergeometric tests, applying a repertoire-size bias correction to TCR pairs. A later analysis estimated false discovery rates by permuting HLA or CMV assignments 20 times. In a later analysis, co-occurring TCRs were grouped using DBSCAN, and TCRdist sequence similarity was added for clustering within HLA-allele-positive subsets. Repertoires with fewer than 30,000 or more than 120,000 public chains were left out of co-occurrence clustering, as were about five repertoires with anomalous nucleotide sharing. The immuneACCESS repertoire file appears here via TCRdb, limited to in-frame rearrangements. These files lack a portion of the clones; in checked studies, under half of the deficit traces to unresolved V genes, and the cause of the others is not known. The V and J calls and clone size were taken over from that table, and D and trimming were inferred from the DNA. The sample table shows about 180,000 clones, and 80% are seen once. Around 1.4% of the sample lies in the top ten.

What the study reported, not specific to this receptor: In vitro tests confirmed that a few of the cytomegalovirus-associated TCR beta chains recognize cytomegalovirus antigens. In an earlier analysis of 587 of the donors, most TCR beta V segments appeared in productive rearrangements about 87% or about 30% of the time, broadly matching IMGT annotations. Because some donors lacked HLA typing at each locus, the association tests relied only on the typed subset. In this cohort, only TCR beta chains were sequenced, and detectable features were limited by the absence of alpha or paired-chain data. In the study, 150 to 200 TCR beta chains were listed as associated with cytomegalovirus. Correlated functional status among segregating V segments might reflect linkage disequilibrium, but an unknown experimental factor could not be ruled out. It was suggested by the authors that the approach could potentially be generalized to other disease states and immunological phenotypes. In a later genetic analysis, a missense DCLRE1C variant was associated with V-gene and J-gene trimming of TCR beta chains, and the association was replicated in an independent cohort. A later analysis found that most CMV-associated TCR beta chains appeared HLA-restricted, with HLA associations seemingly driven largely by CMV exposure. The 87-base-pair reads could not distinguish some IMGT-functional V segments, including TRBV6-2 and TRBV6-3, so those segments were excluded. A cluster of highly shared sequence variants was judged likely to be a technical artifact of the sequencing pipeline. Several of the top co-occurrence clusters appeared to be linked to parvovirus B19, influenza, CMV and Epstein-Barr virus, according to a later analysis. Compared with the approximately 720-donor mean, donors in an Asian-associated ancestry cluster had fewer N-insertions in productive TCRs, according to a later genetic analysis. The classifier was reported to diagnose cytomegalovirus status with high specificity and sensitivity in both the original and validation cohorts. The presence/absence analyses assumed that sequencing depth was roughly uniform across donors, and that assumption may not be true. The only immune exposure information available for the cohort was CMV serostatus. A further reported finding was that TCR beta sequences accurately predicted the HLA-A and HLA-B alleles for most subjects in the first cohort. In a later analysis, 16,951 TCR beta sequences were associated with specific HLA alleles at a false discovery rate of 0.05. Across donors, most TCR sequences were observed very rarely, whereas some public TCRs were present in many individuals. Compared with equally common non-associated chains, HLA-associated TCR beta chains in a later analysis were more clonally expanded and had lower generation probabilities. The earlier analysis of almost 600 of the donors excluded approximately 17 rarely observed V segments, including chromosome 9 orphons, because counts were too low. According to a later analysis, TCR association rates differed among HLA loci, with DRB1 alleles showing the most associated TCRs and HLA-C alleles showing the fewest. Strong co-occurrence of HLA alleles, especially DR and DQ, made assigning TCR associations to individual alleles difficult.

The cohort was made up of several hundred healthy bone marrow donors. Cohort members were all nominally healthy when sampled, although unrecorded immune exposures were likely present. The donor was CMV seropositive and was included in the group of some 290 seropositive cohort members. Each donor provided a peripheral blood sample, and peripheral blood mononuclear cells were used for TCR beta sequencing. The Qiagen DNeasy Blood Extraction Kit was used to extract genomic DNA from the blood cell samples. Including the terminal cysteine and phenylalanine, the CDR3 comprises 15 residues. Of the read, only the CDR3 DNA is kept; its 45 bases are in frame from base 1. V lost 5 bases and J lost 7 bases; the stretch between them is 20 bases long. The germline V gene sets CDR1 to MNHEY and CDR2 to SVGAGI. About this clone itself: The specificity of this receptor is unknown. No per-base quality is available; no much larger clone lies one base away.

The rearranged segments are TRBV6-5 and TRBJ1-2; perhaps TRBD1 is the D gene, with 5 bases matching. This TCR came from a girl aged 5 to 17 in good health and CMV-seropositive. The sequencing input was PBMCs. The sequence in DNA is TGTGCCAGCAGTCTCGGGACTGCGGCTTTTGGTGGCTACACCTTC. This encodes CASSLGTAAFGGYTF.